This T cell receptor beta chain was captured in a study of blood T cell repertoires in COVID-19. As for the study in general: Spain, Italy and the United States supplied samples that represented acute and convalescent COVID-19. In each case, the material was cDNA or gDNA derived from T cells, B-cell-depleted T cells, or PBMCs.

TCRdb's table, derived via immunoSEQ multiplex PCR, lists solely in-frame clones and lacks some. Counted here are approximately 210,000 clones, approximately 86% occurring once; the ten biggest clones make up 2% to 2.5%. CDR3 length: 13 residues. Germline values: CDR1 SGHTA, CDR2 FQGNSA. V lost 2 bases and J 7 bases, leaving 11 bases between the germline ends. Enrollees, roughly 18 to 90 years old, lived in 24 US areas. Recovery among Cohort 3 donors was established by two negative PCRs, clearance, or symptom resolution. V is TRBV7-2 and J is TRBJ1-2; D is possibly TRBD1 (5 bases). The sequenced sample was PBMCs or T cells enriched from blood (not recorded which). The TCR comes from a woman in her twenties or thirties who had recovered from COVID-19. CDR3 in DNA: TGTGCCAGCAGCTTACAGGGCTTGGGTGGCTACACCTTC. It is translated as CASSLQGLGGYTF.